A selection of T cell receptor beta chains follows, all from one sample in a study of T cells in Graves' hyperthyroidism and ophthalmopathy. MiXCR, run by TCRdb on the multiplex PCR reads, gives a single entry per CDR3 protein. The sample yields some 180,000 distinct CDR3 sequences, around 15% seen once. The sequencing sample was made of blood. These receptors all stem from a woman aged 45 to 65 with Graves' hyperthyroidism. Both conserved end residues are part of each CDR3. D genes are given only for firm matches. Rows may omit the clone size; those that give it use once, few, many or a size class.

TRBD1 TRBJ1-2 many TRBV19 CASSIEGQHHYGYTF TGTGCCAGTAGTATAGAGGGACAGCACCACTATGGCTACACCTTC
- TRBJ1-2 many TRBV29-1 CSVGGSKNNYGYTF TGCAGCGTTGGAGGATCCAAAAATAACTATGGCTACACCTTC
TRBD1 TRBJ1-6 - TRBV18 CASSPLKGGNNSPLHF TGTGCCAGCTCACCACTTAAAGGGGGCAATAATTCACCCCTCCACTTT
- TRBJ2-7 many TRBV20-1 CSAIRGFASYEQYF TGCAGTGCTATCAGGGGATTTGCCTCCTACGAGCAGTACTTC
TRBD1 TRBJ2-7 medium-sized TRBV28 CASSSPPRTGSSYEQYF TGTGCCAGCAGTTCCCCCCCCCGGACAGGGAGCTCCTACGAGCAGTACTTC
TRBD1 TRBJ1-1 many TRBV5-1 CASSQGPGQGWNTEAFF TGCGCCAGCAGCCAAGGTCCTGGACAGGGGTGGAACACTGAAGCTTTCTTT
TRBD1 TRBJ2-1 few TRBV5-4 CASAGGTGVLSEQFF TGTGCCAGCGCCGGAGGGACAGGGGTACTGAGTGAGCAGTTCTTC
TRBD2 TRBJ2-7 many TRBV19 CASSPGGVEQYF TGTGCCAGTAGTCCCGGGGGGGTCGAGCAGTACTTC
- TRBJ1-6 many TRBV13 CASSLGIALNSPLHF TGTGCCAGCAGCTTAGGGATCGCACTTAATTCACCCCTCCACTTT
- TRBJ2-7 many TRBV10-3 CAISRREGDEQYF TGTGCCATCAGCCGACGGGAAGGCGACGAGCAGTACTTC
- TRBJ1-4 many TRBV3-1 CASSPAYLPATNEKLFF TGTGCCAGCAGCCCTGCATACTTACCAGCCACTAATGAAAAACTGTTTTTT
- TRBJ2-1 many TRBV7-2 CASSFWRSGWYNEQFF TGTGCCAGCAGCTTCTGGCGGAGCGGGTGGTACAATGAGCAGTTCTTC
TRBD2 TRBJ2-6 - TRBV6-9 CASSYGRDGANVLTF TGTGCCAGCAGTTACGGGAGGGACGGGGCCAACGTCCTGACTTTC
- TRBJ1-5 many TRBV6-2/TRBV6-3 CASSYGTRYSNQPQHF TGTGCCAGCAGTTACGGGACACGTTATAGCAATCAGCCCCAGCATTTT
TRBD1 TRBJ1-1 many TRBV27 CASSLHGTGNTEAFF TGTGCCAGCAGTTTACATGGGACAGGGAACACTGAAGCTTTCTTT
- TRBJ2-3 many TRBV2 CASTRGTDTQYF TGTGCCAGCACTCGGGGCACAGATACGCAGTATTTT
- TRBJ1-1 many TRBV15 CATSPGQRNTEAFF TGTGCCACCAGCCCGGGACAAAGGAACACTGAAGCTTTCTTT
- TRBJ1-1 many TRBV29-1 CSVSGGINSEAFF TGCAGCGTCTCTGGGGGAATCAACTCTGAAGCTTTCTTT
TRBD2 TRBJ2-7 few TRBV19 CASSLPGRGATSPEQYF TGTGCCAGTTCTCTCCCTGGGCGGGGGGCTACCTCTCCCGAGCAGTACTTC
TRBD2 TRBJ2-1 many TRBV28 CASSPPTSGGALDEQFF TGTGCCAGCAGTCCCCCGACTAGCGGGGGGGCCTTGGATGAGCAGTTCTTC
- TRBJ1-6 many TRBV6-1 CASRTLGVLSPLHF TGTGCCAGCAGAACCCTAGGGGTACTTTCACCCCTCCACTTT
- TRBJ1-1 many TRBV2 CASSEALQRGDTEAFF TGTGCCAGCAGTGAAGCCCTACAGCGTGGGGACACTGAAGCTTTCTTT
- TRBJ1-1 many TRBV7-3 CASSLGKVNRKTEAFF TGTGCCAGCAGCTTAGGGAAGGTCAATCGAAAGACAGAAGCTTTCTTT
- TRBJ2-7 - TRBV29-1 CSVVTGYEQYF TGCAGCGTTGTAACGGGTTACGAGCAGTACTTC
- TRBJ2-1 many TRBV24-1 CATSDLPIPGRSYNEQFF TGTGCCACCAGTGATTTGCCTATCCCGGGACGATCCTACAATGAGCAGTTCTTC
TRBD1 TRBJ1-4 few TRBV15 CATSRGRQGAGEKLFF TGTGCCACCAGCAGGGGACGACAGGGGGCGGGTGAAAAACTGTTTTTT
- TRBJ1-2 many TRBV19 CASSIFSVNYGYTF TGTGCCAGTAGTATCTTCTCTGTTAACTATGGCTACACCTTC
- TRBJ1-4 many TRBV29-1 CSVEVGGGEKLFF TGCAGCGTTGAAGTCGGGGGCGGTGAAAAACTGTTTTTT
- TRBJ1-2 - TRBV7-6 CASSYGSDYGYTF TGTGCCAGCAGCTACGGGTCCGACTATGGCTACACCTTC
- TRBJ1-5 many TRBV6-5 CASSYSGPWGNQPQHF TGTGCCAGCAGTTACTCGGGGCCGTGGGGCAATCAGCCCCAGCATTTT
- TRBJ2-5 few TRBV7-7 CASSPSGGLETQYF TGTGCTAGCAGCCCCAGCGGTGGCCTGGAGACCCAGTACTTC
- TRBJ2-3 many TRBV5-1 CASSYLSGSGADTQYF TGCGCCAGCAGCTACCTTAGCGGGTCAGGGGCAGATACGCAGTATTTT
TRBD2 TRBJ2-7 many TRBV11-2 CASRRVAGGRNSGEQYF TGTGCCAGCAGAAGAGTAGCGGGGGGGCGGAATTCGGGCGAGCAGTACTTC
- TRBJ1-2 many TRBV28 CASSEGHPGAYGYTF TGTGCCAGCAGCGAAGGACATCCCGGGGCTTATGGCTACACCTTC
- TRBJ2-7 many TRBV6-5 CASSYSGTSYEQYF TGTGCCAGCAGTTACTCCGGGACAAGCTACGAGCAGTACTTC
- TRBJ2-1 - TRBV12-3/TRBV12-4 CASSPIAVEQFF TGTGCCAGCAGTCCGATAGCGGTGGAGCAGTTCTTC
- TRBJ2-5 many TRBV18 CASSTSIAQETQYF TGTGCCAGCTCAACATCGATTGCTCAAGAGACCCAGTACTTC
TRBD1 TRBJ1-2 many TRBV7-9 CASSSGQGGFTGYTF TGTGCCAGCAGCTCGGGACAGGGTGGCTTTACCGGCTACACCTTC
- TRBJ2-1 many TRBV7-3 CASSLRQGGLNEQFF TGTGCCAGCAGCTTAAGGCAGGGTGGGCTCAATGAGCAGTTCTTC